This is a list of T cell receptor beta chains from one sample in a study of pediatric ulcerative colitis. The assay was immunoSEQ multiplex PCR, and TCRdb's table has in-frame clones only and misses some. This sample has around 65,000 clones, with over 65% found just once. The sequencing input was blood. The receptors derive from a boy aged 5-17 years with moderate ulcerative colitis. Both conserved end residues are part of each CDR3. Fields, in order: V gene, clone size, J gene, D gene, CDR3 DNA, CDR3 protein. D genes are given only for firm matches. Clone size appears in some rows only: once, few, many, or a class for an expanded clone.

TRBV5-6,.,TRBJ1-3,.,TGTGCCAGCAGCCTTGGACAATTCACCTCTGGAAACACCATATATTTT,CASSLGQFTSGNTIYF
TRBV5-4,.,TRBJ2-7,.,TGTGCCAGCAGCCTAACAAATGACATCTCCTACGAGCAGTACTTC,CASSLTNDISYEQYF
TRBV6-1,.,TRBJ2-1,TRBD1,TGTGCCAGCGTGAAGGACAGGACGGGAAATTATGAGCAGTTCTTC,CASVKDRTGNYEQFF
TRBV29-1,.,TRBJ1-2,.,TGCAGCGTTGAAGACAGGATCTATAATGGCTACACCTTC,CSVEDRIYNGYTF
TRBV5-4,.,TRBJ2-5,.,TGTGCCAGCAGCTTGGCGCTCGGGGGAGAGACCCAGTACTTC,CASSLALGGETQYF
TRBV6-5,few,TRBJ1-3,.,TGTGCCAGCAGTTACTGGACCAACTCTGGAAACACCATATATTTT,CASSYWTNSGNTIYF
TRBV30,.,TRBJ2-7,.,TGTGCCTGGAATAAGGAGCGGTCCTACGAGCAGTACTTC,CAWNKERSYEQYF
TRBV6-5,once,TRBJ2-3,TRBD1,TGTGCCAGCAGTTACGGGACAGGGTCTAGCACAGATACGCAGTATTTT,CASSYGTGSSTDTQYF
TRBV7-2,.,TRBJ1-2,.,TGTGCCAGCAGGTTAGGGCTGCCGACCGTGGGTAACTATGGCTACACCTTC,CASRLGLPTVGNYGYTF
TRBV6-5,.,TRBJ1-2,.,TGTGCCAGCAGTTACTCGAGGCGGAACTATGGCTACACCTTC,CASSYSRRNYGYTF
TRBV10-2,few,TRBJ1-4,.,TGCGCCAGCAGTGAGGACAGAGGGAAACTGTTTTTT,CASSEDRGKLFF
TRBV18,.,TRBJ1-4,.,TGTGCCAGCTCACCAGATAGGGGCGGTGAAAAACTGTTTTTT,CASSPDRGGEKLFF
TRBV5-1,.,TRBJ2-3,.,TGCGCCAGCAGCTTGGGGACAGTCTCTAGCACAGATACGCAGTATTTT,CASSLGTVSSTDTQYF
TRBV5-6,.,TRBJ2-5,TRBD2,TGTGCCAGCAGCCCGGGACTAGCGGAAGAGACCCAGTACTTC,CASSPGLAEETQYF
TRBV5-1,.,TRBJ2-7,.,TGCGCCAGCAGCTTGGGTTTTCGGGGTTCGAGCTCCTACGAGCAGTACTTC,CASSLGFRGSSSYEQYF
TRBV19,few,TRBJ1-1,.,TGTGCCAGTAGTGGGCCGGGACTAAACACTGAAGCTTTCTTT,CASSGPGLNTEAFF
TRBV7-6,.,TRBJ1-3,TRBD1,TGTGCCAGCAGCTTAGGAGGACAGGCGAGCTCTGGAAACACCATATATTTT,CASSLGGQASSGNTIYF
TRBV18,.,TRBJ1-2,.,TGTGCCAGCTCACTACAGGTCATGAAAGACTATGGCTACACCTTC,CASSLQVMKDYGYTF
TRBV6-5,.,TRBJ2-2,.,TGTGCCAGCAGTTATGAGGCTAGACTGAACACCGGGGAGCTGTTTTTT,CASSYEARLNTGELFF
TRBV27,.,TRBJ2-3,.,TGTGCCAGCAATCGGCTAGCAGGTACAGATACGCAGTATTTT,CASNRLAGTDTQYF
TRBV14,.,TRBJ2-1,.,TGTGCCAGCAGCCCCTTGGGTAGCTCCTACAATGAGCAGTTCTTC,CASSPLGSSYNEQFF
TRBV27,few,TRBJ1-2,TRBD1,TGTGCCAGCAGCCGACAGGGGTACGGCTACACCTTC,CASSRQGYGYTF
TRBV18,.,TRBJ2-7,.,TGTGCCAGCTCACAGGGAAGGGCCGAGCAGTACTTC,CASSQGRAEQYF
TRBV27,few,TRBJ2-7,.,TGTGCCAGCAGTCGTCCCTACGAGCAGTACTTC,CASSRPYEQYF
TRBV7-9,.,TRBJ2-5,.,TGTGCCAGCAGCCCGCAGAGTCTCGAGCAAGAGACCCAGTACTTC,CASSPQSLEQETQYF
TRBV4-2,.,TRBJ1-1,TRBD1,TGTGCCAGCAGCCTCCACGGGACAGGCGCGAACACTGAAGCTTTCTTT,CASSLHGTGANTEAFF
TRBV5-1,.,TRBJ1-2,TRBD1,TGCGCCAGCAGCTTGGTTGCAGGGGGTGCGACGCTCTATGGCTACACCTTC,CASSLVAGGATLYGYTF
TRBV25-1,.,TRBJ2-7,TRBD2,TGTGCCAGCACCCTAGCGGGAGGATCCTACGAGCAGTACTTC,CASTLAGGSYEQYF
TRBV7-6,.,TRBJ2-2,TRBD2,TGTGCCAGCAGCTTAGGGCTAGCGGCCGGGGAGCTGTTTTTT,CASSLGLAAGELFF
TRBV6-6,.,TRBJ2-3,TRBD1,TGTGCCAGCAACCCGGGACAGCCCACAGATACGCAGTATTTT,CASNPGQPTDTQYF
TRBV4-1,.,TRBJ2-5,TRBD2,TGCGCCAGCAGCCCTTTAGCGGGGGGCGGGGAGACCCAGTACTTC,CASSPLAGGGETQYF